This entry lists 30 T cell receptor beta chains sequenced from one sample in a study of blood T cell repertoires in COVID-19. Some clones are missing from TCRdb's copy, which holds only in-frame ones; the method was immunoSEQ multiplex PCR. The data hold around 400,000 clones, with 70% to 90% observed a single time. Sequencing was carried out using PBMCs or T cells enriched from blood (not recorded which). Receptors were obtained from a woman under 30 who had been exposed to COVID-19.

The chain has TRBV27 and TRBJ2-7; TRBD2 agrees at 13 bases. The CDR3 spans 18 residues. Trimming cost V 4 bases and J 5 bases; bases outside gene matches: 14. CDR1 is MNHEY and CDR2 is SMNVEV in the germline V gene (reference sequence). CDR3 nucleotides: TGTGCCAGCAGTTCCGTCCTAGGACTAGCGGGAGAAACCCACGAGCAGTACTTC. Amino acids: CASSSVLGLAGETHEQYF.

The chain is built from TRBV10-3 and TRBJ2-7, with a possible D match to TRBD1 (5 bases). The CDR3 covers 13 residues. V was clipped by 3 bases and J by 5 bases, with 11 bases between them. Germline loops: CDR1 ENHRY, CDR2 SYGVKD. This CDR3 reads CAISDKGPNEQYF. The CDR3 DNA follows: TGTGCCATCAGTGATAAGGGGCCTAACGAGCAGTACTTC.

V gene TRBV5-1 combines with J gene TRBJ2-7, with 13 bases fitting TRBD2. Per the germline V gene, CDR1 is SGHRS and CDR2 is YFSETQ. V shed 0 bases, J shed 1 base, and the junction held 4 bases outside the gene matches. CDR3 size: 17 residues. CDR3 in DNA: TGCGCCAGCAGCTTGGGACTAGCGGGAGGCCGGTCCTACGAGCAGTACTTC. Translation: CASSLGLAGGRSYEQYF.

The V call is TRBV4-2, the J call TRBJ1-5, with TRBD1 matching over 8 bases. The CDR3 covers 15 residues. V shed 0 bases, J shed 5 bases, and the junction held 3 bases outside the gene matches. Germline V gene lookup returns CDR1 LGHNA and CDR2 YNFKEQ. The CDR3 spells CASSQDGQGDQPQHF. In nucleotides, the CDR3 is TGTGCCAGCAGCCAAGATGGACAGGGAGATCAGCCCCAGCATTTT.

The J gene is TRBJ2-7, the V gene TRBV6-2 or TRBV6-3; TRBD2 matches 12 bases. CDR1 and CDR2 from the germline V gene are MNHEY and SVGEGT. This CDR3 has 15 residues. V was pared by 5 bases and J by 6 bases, with 8 bases of the junction left unmatched. The chain's CDR3 is CASSPGLAGFGEQYF. In nucleotides, the CDR3 is TGTGCCAGCAGTCCCGGACTAGCGGGATTCGGCGAGCAGTACTTC.

CDR3 sequence (DNA): TGTGCCAGCAGCTTACAGGGGAATTCCTACGAGCAGTACTTC. It encodes CASSLQGNSYEQYF. The chain carries TRBV7-2 and TRBJ2-7; possible D gene TRBD1, 6 bases. The CDR3 runs to 14 residues. Germline V CDR1 and CDR2: SGHTA, FQGNSA. Trimming shortened V by 2 bases and J by 1 base, and 9 bases separated the two germline ends.

CDR3 protein: CASSTPGHPAYEQYF. Here the CDR3 DNA reads TGTGCCAGTAGTACACCGGGACACCCTGCCTACGAGCAGTACTTC. The chain employs TRBV19 and TRBJ2-7; tentatively, D is TRBD1 (6 bases). This CDR3 has 15 residues. Germline CDR1 is LNHDA and CDR2 is SQIVND (reference sequence). Trimming shortened V by 4 bases and J by 2 bases, and 15 bases separated the two germline ends. The full variable domain, its missing parts supplied by reference TRBV19 and TRBJ2-7, is DGGITQSPKYLFRKEGQNVTLSCEQNLNHDAMYWYRQDPGQGLRLIYYSQIVNDFQKGDIAEGYSVSREKKESFPLTVTSAQKNPTAFYLCASSTPGHPAYEQYFGPGTRLTVT.

CDR3: CASSFSSYNEQFF. The CDR3 DNA reads as TGTGCCAGCAGCTTTAGCTCCTACAATGAGCAGTTCTTC. The V and J genes are TRBV7-3 and TRBJ2-1, with D uncertain. In germline, CDR1 is SGHTA, CDR2 FQGTGA. Trimming took off 3 bases at V and 0 bases at J, with 3 bases between the two ends. The CDR3 loop spans 13 amino acids.

This clone is a singleton in its sample. CDR3 sequence: CASKDGRTGGYNEQFF. The CDR3 bases are TGCGCCAGCAAGGACGGAAGGACAGGGGGTTACAATGAGCAGTTCTTC. The chain has TRBV10-2 and TRBJ2-1; 10 bases map to TRBD1. The CDR3 contains 16 residues. Per germline, CDR1 WSHSY and CDR2 SAAADI. Trimming removed 7 bases from V and 4 bases from J; junction bases left unmatched: 10.

This rearrangement joins TRBV5-5 to TRBJ1-5; 7 bases fit TRBD1. J lost 3 bases, V lost 2 bases, and 2 bases had no gene match. CDR3 length: 14 residues. CDR1 is SGHKS, CDR2 YYEKEE, per germline (reference sequence). In DNA, the CDR3 is TGTGCCAGCAGCTTAGGGACAGTCAATCAGCCCCAGCATTTT. Its protein is CASSLGTVNQPQHF.

The rearrangement joins TRBV5-1 to TRBJ1-2, with D tentatively TRBD1 (5 bases). The ends were cut back, 5 bases at V and 3 bases at J, with 8 bases in the middle. The V gene's germline CDR1 is SGHRS and CDR2 YFSETQ. This CDR3 has 12 amino acids. CDR3 in DNA: TGCGCCAGCAGTATAGGGGACTATGGCTACACCTTC. This translates into CASSIGDYGYTF.

This sequence joins TRBV12-5 and TRBJ1-4; possibly TRBD1 for D (5 bases). Germline V CDR1 and CDR2: LGHNT, FRNRAP. Trimming shortened V by 6 bases and J by 8 bases, and 19 bases separated the two germline ends. The CDR3 runs 15 residues. The DNA of the CDR3 is TGTGCTAGTGGACACTCTAGGGGACTTCTGGAAAAACTGTTTTTT. It codes for CASGHSRGLLEKLFF.

The chain joins TRBV7-9 to TRBJ2-7; 10 bases agree with TRBD2. V was clipped by 5 bases and J by 3 bases; unmatched bases: 4. The CDR3 extends over 14 amino acids. Looked up from germline, CDR1 is SEHNR and CDR2 is FQNEAQ (reference sequence). Here the CDR3 reads CASSLTSGVYEQYF. CDR3 nucleotide sequence: TGTGCCAGCAGCCTAACTAGCGGGGTCTACGAGCAGTACTTC.

This clone was counted once. This chain joins TRBV13 and TRBJ1-1; maybe TRBD1 (6 bases). V gave up 2 bases and J gave up 0 bases, with 10 bases separating them. The CDR3 runs to 15 residues. Germline-derived CDR1 and CDR2 are PRHDT and FYEKMQ (reference sequence). The CDR3 loop reads CASSLREGVNTEAFF. CDR3 sequence (DNA): TGTGCCAGCAGCTTAAGGGAGGGGGTGAACACTGAAGCTTTCTTT.

This clone was recorded once. The chain has TRBV2 and TRBJ1-5, with D maybe TRBD1 (5 bases). Trimming removed 7 bases at V and 0 bases at J, with 7 bases between. The CDR3 totals 13 residues. CDR1 SNHLY and CDR2 FYNNEI come from the germline V gene. The CDR3 DNA is TGTGCCAGCAACAGGTATAGCAATCAGCCCCAGCATTTT. This sequence encodes CASNRYSNQPQHF.

The V and J genes are TRBV29-1 and TRBJ1-1, with TRBD1 matching over 8 bases. The V and J ends lost 6 bases and 5 bases, in that order; junction bases with no gene match: 5. Germline CDR1 is SQVTM and CDR2 is ANQGSEA. The CDR3 is 12 residues long. For the CDR3, the DNA is TGCAGCGTGTCGGACAGGGTTACTGAAGCTTTCTTT. It specifies CSVSDRVTEAFF.

The rearrangement links TRBV7-8 to TRBJ2-2, with D maybe TRBD1 (6 bases). The germline V and J ends were trimmed by 0 bases and 0 bases, with 14 bases remaining between them. The CDR3 consists of 18 residues. Germline CDR1 and CDR2: SGHVS and FQNEAQ. The CDR3 here is CASSLARFGTTNTGELFF. For the CDR3, the DNA is TGTGCCAGCAGCTTAGCTAGGTTCGGGACAACGAACACCGGGGAGCTGTTTTTT. The full variable domain, rest sourced from reference TRBV7-8 and TRBJ2-2, is GAGVSQSPRYKVAKRGQDVALRCDPISGHVSLFWYQQALGQGPEFLTYFQNEAQLDKSGLPSDRFFAERPEGSVSTLKIQRTQQEDSAVYLCASSLARFGTTNTGELFFGEGSRLTVL.

The genes are TRBV10-2 and TRBJ1-5, with no clear D. The CDR3 is 13 amino acids. Germline assignment: CDR1 WSHSY and CDR2 SAAADI. With 2 bases removed from V and 3 bases from J, the gap between germline ends came to 5 bases. CDR3 sequence: CASSEGPNQPQHF. CDR3 DNA sequence: TGCGCCAGCAGTGAGGGCCCCAATCAGCCCCAGCATTTT.

This clone has only one observation. The J gene is TRBJ2-1, the V gene TRBV27, with TRBD1 matching 7 bases. The CDR3 length is 14 residues. Trimming cost V 6 bases and J 7 bases; bases outside gene matches: 9. Germline V gene lookup returns CDR1 MNHEY and CDR2 SMNVEV (reference sequence). CDR3 bases: TGTGCCAGCAGAGCAGGACAGGCGCGGAATGAGCAGTTCTTC. This translates into CASRAGQARNEQFF.

The chain recombines TRBV7-9 with TRBJ1-1, with 9 bases lining up with TRBD1. The CDR3 has 16 residues. Germline V CDR1 and CDR2: SEHNR, FQNEAQ (reference sequence). The J segment lost 2 bases and the V segment lost 3 bases, leaving 7 bases of the junction unmatched. CDR3 DNA sequence: TGTGCCAGCAGCTTCGGGACAGGGATGGAAAACACTGAAGCTTTCTTT. This encodes CASSFGTGMENTEAFF.

The V and J genes are TRBV29-1 and TRBJ1-2; D is perhaps TRBD1 (5 bases). Germline loops: CDR1 SQVTM, CDR2 ANQGSEA. This CDR3 has 14 amino acids. Trimming took off 4 bases at V and 4 bases at J, with 16 bases between the two ends. The CDR3 bases are TGCAGCGTTGGTTGGGTGTCGGGGGGCTATGGCTACACCTTC. It translates to CSVGWVSGGYGYTF.

The V gene is TRBV4-1, the J gene TRBJ1-2; 8 bases are shared with TRBD1. After removal of 0 bases from V and 6 bases from J, the junction contained 6 bases not matched to a gene. The CDR3 extends over 15 amino acids. The germline V gene encodes CDR1 MGHRA and CDR2 YSYEKL. CDR3 amino acids: CASSQEGQGRDGYTF. For the CDR3, the DNA is TGCGCCAGCAGCCAAGAAGGACAGGGACGGGATGGCTACACCTTC.

This sequence joins TRBV18 and TRBJ1-3; 8 bases align to TRBD1. Germline V CDR1 and CDR2: KGHSH, LQKENI. CDR3 length: 16 amino acids. V was clipped by 1 base and J by 0 bases; unmatched bases: 2. Written as DNA, the CDR3 is TGTGCCAGCTCACCACTTGGGACAGGCTCTGGAAACACCATATATTTT. Residues: CASSPLGTGSGNTIYF.

This sequence joins TRBV6-2 or TRBV6-3 and TRBJ2-1, with TRBD1 matching 9 bases. This CDR3 has 15 residues. The germline CDR1 and CDR2 sequences are MNHEY and SVGEGT. After removal of 4 bases from V and 10 bases from J, the junction contained 11 bases not matched to a gene. CDR3: CASSSQGAPPGEQFF. The CDR3 DNA reads as TGTGCCAGCAGTTCACAGGGGGCGCCCCCAGGAGAGCAGTTCTTC.

The chain is built from TRBV13 and TRBJ1-4, with D possibly matching TRBD1 (5 bases). The germline CDR1 and CDR2 sequences are PRHDT and FYEKMQ (reference sequence). V lost 2 bases and J lost 11, with 21 bases in between. CDR3 length: 16 residues. CDR3 sequence reads: CASSLTTASQQSKLFF. The DNA for the CDR3 is TGTGCCAGCAGCTTAACGACAGCCTCACAACAATCTAAACTGTTTTTT.

The J gene is TRBJ2-1, the V gene TRBV5-1; TRBD2 matches at 11 bases. Per germline, CDR1 SGHRS and CDR2 YFSETQ. The CDR3 spans 18 residues. V lost 1 base, J lost 6 bases, and 12 bases stayed unmatched. The CDR3 sequence is CASSLRPFSGGAGNEQFF. The CDR3 nucleotides read TGCGCCAGCAGCTTGCGACCCTTTAGCGGGGGGGCGGGCAATGAGCAGTTCTTC. The whole variable domain, filled in from reference TRBV5-1 and TRBJ2-1, reads KAGVTQTPRYLIKTRGQQVTLSCSPISGHRSVSWYQQTPGQGLQFLFEYFSETQRNKGNFPGRFSGRQFSNSRSEMNVSTLELGDSALYLCASSLRPFSGGAGNEQFFGPGTRLTVL.

The chain employs TRBV3-1 (or the pseudogene TRBV3-2) and TRBJ2-7; TRBD1 aligns across 8 bases. Germline assignment: CDR1 LGHDT and CDR2 YNNKEL (reference sequence). J lost 0 bases, V lost 6 bases, and 4 bases had no gene match. The CDR3 runs 14 residues. CDR3 DNA: TGTGCCAGCAGGGACAGGGATCACTCCTACGAGCAGTACTTC. Its translation: CASRDRDHSYEQYF.

The rearrangement joins TRBV2 to TRBJ2-7; D unclear. Looked up from germline, CDR1 is SNHLY and CDR2 is FYNNEI. The CDR3 is made up of 11 amino acids. Trimming removed 6 bases from V and 3 bases from J, with 6 bases in between. DNA for the CDR3: TGTGCCAGCAGAGCCTTCTACGAGCAGTACTTC. As protein: CASRAFYEQYF.

This chain links TRBV6-5 with TRBJ1-1; D is perhaps TRBD1 (6 bases). Looked up from germline, CDR1 is MNHEY and CDR2 is SVGAGI. CDR3 size: 14 residues. V was shortened by 4 bases and J by 6 bases, with 15 bases between the two germline ends. The DNA of the CDR3 is TGTGCCAGCAGTTCAGGACAGCCGCCCCCTGAAGCTTTCTTT. Translating it yields CASSSGQPPPEAFF.

J is TRBJ1-4 and V is TRBV19, with 9 positions matching TRBD1. After removal of 4 bases from V and 0 bases from J, the junction contained 3 bases not matched to a gene. This CDR3 contains 16 residues. Germline loops: CDR1 LNHDA, CDR2 SQIVND (reference sequence). CDR3 DNA sequence: TGTGCCAGTAGTACCCGACAGGGGGCAACTAATGAAAAACTGTTTTTT. It specifies CASSTRQGATNEKLFF.